The rows below give T cell receptor beta chains drawn from one sample of a study of T cell responses to AZD1222 COVID-19 vaccine. The assay was immunoSEQ multiplex PCR, and TCRdb's table has in-frame clones only and misses some. This sample yields 100,000 or so clones, of which approximately 92% are seen a single time; 40% to 55% belongs to the top ten. The source was peripheral blood, collected 28 days after the second AZD1222 dose. The receptors were gathered from an adult who received the AZD1222 COVID-19 vaccine. Both conserved end residues are part of each CDR3. Fields, in order: V gene, J gene, D gene, CDR3 protein. D genes are given only for firm matches.

TRBV7-2,TRBJ1-6,.,CASSSLNSPLHF
TRBV28,TRBJ2-4,.,CASSSTAPSGNIQYF
TRBV5-1,TRBJ1-2,.,CASSPRDVKNYGYTF
TRBV29-1,TRBJ1-2,.,CSVGGVEGYTF
TRBV6-5,TRBJ2-7,TRBD1,CASGFRGSYEQYF
TRBV4-2,TRBJ1-1,.,CASSQERNRGAHDFFFLAAEAFF
TRBV18,TRBJ2-1,TRBD2,CASSPTGSSGSGSYNEQFF
TRBV7-2,TRBJ2-1,TRBD1,CASSSAGPGQSSYNEQFF
TRBV18,TRBJ2-5,TRBD2,CASSPSGRAPETQYF
TRBV18,TRBJ2-3,.,CASSPRVRTDTQYF
TRBV27,TRBJ1-5,.,CASSPPGSDSNQPQHF
TRBV28,TRBJ2-5,TRBD2,CASSRPTSGLQETQYF
TRBV28,TRBJ1-5,.,CASSFRSQRRPDF
TRBV18,TRBJ1-1,TRBD1,CASSSPGGTEAFF
TRBV10-3,TRBJ1-1,.,CAISSLEGGGTEAFF
TRBV7-3,TRBJ2-5,.,CASSLMGQRGETQYF
TRBV7-2,TRBJ1-4,TRBD1,CASSPTGGSEKLFF
TRBV30,TRBJ1-2,TRBD1,CAWSTGTGVYGYTF
TRBV9,TRBJ2-1,.,CASSVSRRTGEYNEQFF
TRBV28,TRBJ2-3,.,CASRAMGYTDTQYF
TRBV27,TRBJ1-1,.,CASSSRRRGTEAFF
TRBV18,TRBJ2-3,TRBD1,CASSGQGGQDTQYF
TRBV28,TRBJ1-2,.,CASSSSARRDYGYTF
TRBV30,TRBJ1-5,.,CAWSVHGGNQPQHF
TRBV15,TRBJ1-4,.,CATRGLGGAGGEKLFF
TRBV19,TRBJ2-7,.,CASRDLSSYEQYF
TRBV12-1,TRBJ2-1,.,CASSSLRECYNEQFF